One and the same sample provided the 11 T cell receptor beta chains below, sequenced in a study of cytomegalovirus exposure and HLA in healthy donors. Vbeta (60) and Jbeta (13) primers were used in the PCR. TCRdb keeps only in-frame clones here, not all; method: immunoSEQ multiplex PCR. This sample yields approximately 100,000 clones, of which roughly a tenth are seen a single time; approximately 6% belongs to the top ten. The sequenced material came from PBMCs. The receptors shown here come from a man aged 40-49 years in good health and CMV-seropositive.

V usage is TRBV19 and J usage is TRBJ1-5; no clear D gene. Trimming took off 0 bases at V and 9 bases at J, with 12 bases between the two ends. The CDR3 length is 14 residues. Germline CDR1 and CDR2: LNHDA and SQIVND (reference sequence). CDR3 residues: CASSIDRRSGPQHF. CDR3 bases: TGTGCCAGTAGTATAGATAGAAGGTCAGGGCCCCAGCATTTT.

The chain's CDR3 is CAISEEQGYEQYF. In DNA, the CDR3 is TGTGCCATCAGTGAGGAACAGGGCTACGAGCAGTACTTC. The chain combines TRBV10-3 with TRBJ2-7; weak D call: TRBD1 (6 bases). The CDR3 totals 13 residues. Germline values: CDR1 ENHRY, CDR2 SYGVKD. Trimming stripped 2 bases from V and 3 bases from J, with 8 bases between.

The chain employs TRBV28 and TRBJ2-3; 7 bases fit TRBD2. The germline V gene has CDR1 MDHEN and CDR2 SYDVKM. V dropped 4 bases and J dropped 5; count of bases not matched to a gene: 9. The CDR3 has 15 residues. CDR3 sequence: CASSSGGGLGDTQYF. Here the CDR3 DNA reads TGTGCCAGCAGTTCGGGAGGCGGGTTGGGAGATACGCAGTATTTT.

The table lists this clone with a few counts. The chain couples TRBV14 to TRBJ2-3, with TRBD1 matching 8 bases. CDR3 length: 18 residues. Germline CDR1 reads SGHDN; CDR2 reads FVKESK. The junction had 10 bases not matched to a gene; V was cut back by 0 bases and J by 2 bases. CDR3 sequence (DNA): TGTGCCAGCAGCCAAGATCTCCAGGGGGCCGGTCTCACAGATACGCAGTATTTT. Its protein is CASSQDLQGAGLTDTQYF. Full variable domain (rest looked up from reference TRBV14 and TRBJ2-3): EAGVTQFPSHSVIEKGQTVTLRCDPISGHDNLYWYRRVMGKEIKFLLHFVKESKQDESGMPNNRFLAERTGGTYSTLKVQPAELEDSGVYFCASSQDLQGAGLTDTQYFGPGTRLTVL.

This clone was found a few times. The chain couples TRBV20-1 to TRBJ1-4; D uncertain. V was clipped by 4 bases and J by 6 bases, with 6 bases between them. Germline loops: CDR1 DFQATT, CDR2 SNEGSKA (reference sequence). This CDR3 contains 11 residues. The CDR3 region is CSATGDEKLFF. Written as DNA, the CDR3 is TGCAGTGCTACGGGAGATGAAAAACTGTTTTTT.

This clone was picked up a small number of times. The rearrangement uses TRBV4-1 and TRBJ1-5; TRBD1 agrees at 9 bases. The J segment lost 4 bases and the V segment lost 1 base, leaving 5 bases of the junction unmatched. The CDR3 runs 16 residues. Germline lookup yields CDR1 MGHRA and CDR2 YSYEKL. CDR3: CASSQVSGQGNQPQHF. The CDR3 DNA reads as TGCGCCAGCAGCCAAGTCTCGGGACAGGGAAATCAGCCCCAGCATTTT.

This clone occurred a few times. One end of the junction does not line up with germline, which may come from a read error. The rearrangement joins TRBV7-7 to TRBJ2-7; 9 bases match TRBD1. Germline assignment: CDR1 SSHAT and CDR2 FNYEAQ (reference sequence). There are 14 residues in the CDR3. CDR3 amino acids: CASSLGTGLDEQYF. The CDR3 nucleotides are TGTGCTAGCAGCTTGGGGACAGGGCTCGACGAGCAGTACTTC.

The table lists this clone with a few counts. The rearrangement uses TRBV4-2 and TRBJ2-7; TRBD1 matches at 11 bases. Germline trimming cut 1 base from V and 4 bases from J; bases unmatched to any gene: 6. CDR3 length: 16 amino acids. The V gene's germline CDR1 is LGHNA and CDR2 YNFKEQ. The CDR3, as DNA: TGTGCCAGCAGCCAAGTTCTGGGACAGGGGGGGTACGAGCAGTACTTC. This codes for CASSQVLGQGGYEQYF.

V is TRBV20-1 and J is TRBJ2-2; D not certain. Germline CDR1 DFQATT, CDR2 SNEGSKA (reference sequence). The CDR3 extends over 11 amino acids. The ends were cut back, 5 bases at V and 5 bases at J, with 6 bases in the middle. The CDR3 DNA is TGCAGTGCTCCTGAGACCGGGGAGCTGTTTTTT. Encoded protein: CSAPETGELFF.

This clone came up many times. The CDR3 protein is CASSPPSGLTDTQYF. DNA of the CDR3: TGTGCCAGCAGCCCTCCCAGCGGGCTCACAGATACGCAGTATTTT. This rearrangement joins TRBV28 to TRBJ2-3, with D maybe TRBD2 (6 bases). CDR3 length: 15 amino acids. The germline V gene encodes CDR1 MDHEN and CDR2 SYDVKM. The V end was cut by 6 bases, the J end by 2 bases, with 15 bases between.

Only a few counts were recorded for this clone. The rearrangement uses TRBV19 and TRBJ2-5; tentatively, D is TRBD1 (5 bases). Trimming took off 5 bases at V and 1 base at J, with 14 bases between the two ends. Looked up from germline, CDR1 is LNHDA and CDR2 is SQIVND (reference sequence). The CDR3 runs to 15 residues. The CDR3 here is CASSPWGFAQETQYF. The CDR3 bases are TGTGCCAGTAGTCCCTGGGGCTTTGCCCAAGAGACCCAGTACTTC.